This T cell receptor (beta chain) comes out of a study of shared clonotypes between healthy human individuals. TCRdb's table, derived via immunoSEQ multiplex PCR, lists solely in-frame clones and lacks some. The sample lists about 1.9 million clones; approximately 92% were seen once. Concerning this clone itself: The target antigen is unknown.

CDR3 length equals 14 residues. Germline-derived CDR1 and CDR2 are MNHNY and SVGAGI (reference sequence). The V end lost 2 bases, the J end lost 6 bases, and 13 bases lay between the germline ends. Terminally differentiated effector memory CD45RA+ cells were excluded by CCR7 positive selection of CD45RO-negative cells. Regarding the study as a whole: Clonotypes which were not shared had lower generation probabilities than clonotypes that all four donors shared. Researchers found naive subsets generally carried larger estimated richness than memory subsets.

The V and J genes are TRBV6-6 and TRBJ1-2, with a weak D call TRBD1 (6 bases). The clonotype comes from a man younger than 35 in good health. Some clones in this sample may be carry-over from other donors' samples. Sequences were obtained from naive CD8+ T cells from PBMCs. The CDR3, as DNA: TGTGCCAGCAGTTACGGGGGCCTTTTCGATGGCTACACCTTC. It encodes CASSYGGLFDGYTF.